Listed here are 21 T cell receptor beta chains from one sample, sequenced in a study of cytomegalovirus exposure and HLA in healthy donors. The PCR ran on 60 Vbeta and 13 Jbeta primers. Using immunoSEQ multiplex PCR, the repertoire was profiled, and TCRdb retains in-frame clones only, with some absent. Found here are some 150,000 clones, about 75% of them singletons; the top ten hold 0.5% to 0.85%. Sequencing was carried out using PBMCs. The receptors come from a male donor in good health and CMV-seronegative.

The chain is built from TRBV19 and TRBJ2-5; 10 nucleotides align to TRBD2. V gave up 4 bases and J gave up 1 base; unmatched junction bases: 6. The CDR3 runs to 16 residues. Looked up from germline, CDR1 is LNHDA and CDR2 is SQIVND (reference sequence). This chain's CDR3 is CASSKRTSGFQETQYF. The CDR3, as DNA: TGTGCCAGTAGTAAAAGGACTAGCGGATTCCAAGAGACCCAGTACTTC.

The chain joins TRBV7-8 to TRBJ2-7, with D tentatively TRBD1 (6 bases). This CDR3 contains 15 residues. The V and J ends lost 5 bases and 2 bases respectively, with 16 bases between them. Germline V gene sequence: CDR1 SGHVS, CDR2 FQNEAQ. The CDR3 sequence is CASSLSTGSPYEQYF. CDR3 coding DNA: TGTGCCAGCAGCCTCTCGACAGGATCCCCCTACGAGCAGTACTTC.

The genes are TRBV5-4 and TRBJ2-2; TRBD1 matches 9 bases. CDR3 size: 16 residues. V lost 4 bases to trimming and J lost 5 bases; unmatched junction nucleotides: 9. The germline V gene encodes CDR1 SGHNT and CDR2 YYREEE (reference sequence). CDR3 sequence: CASSTPGQGGTGELFF. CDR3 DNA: TGTGCCAGCAGCACCCCGGGACAGGGTGGGACCGGGGAGCTGTTTTTT.

The CDR3: CASSIEKGSTEAFF. In DNA, the CDR3 is TGTGCCAGCAGTATTGAGAAGGGGTCGACTGAAGCTTTCTTT. The chain couples TRBV7-2 to TRBJ1-1; tentative D call: TRBD1 (5 bases). CDR1 is SGHTA, CDR2 FQGNSA, per germline. The length of the CDR3 is 14 residues. The V end was cut by 6 bases, the J end by 5 bases, with 16 bases between.

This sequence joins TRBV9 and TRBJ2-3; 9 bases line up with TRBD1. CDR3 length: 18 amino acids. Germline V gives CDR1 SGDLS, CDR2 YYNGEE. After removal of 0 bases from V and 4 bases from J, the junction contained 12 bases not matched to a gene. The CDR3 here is CASSVVSDPNRGPDTQYF. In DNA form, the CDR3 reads TGTGCCAGCAGCGTAGTCTCCGACCCAAACAGGGGGCCAGATACGCAGTATTTT.

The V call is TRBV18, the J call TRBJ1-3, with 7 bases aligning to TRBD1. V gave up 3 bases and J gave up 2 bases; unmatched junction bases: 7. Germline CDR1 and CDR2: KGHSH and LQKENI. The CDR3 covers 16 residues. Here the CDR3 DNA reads TGTGCCAGCTCACCTCTTTTGACAGGGCCTGGAAACACCATATATTTT. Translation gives CASSPLLTGPGNTIYF.

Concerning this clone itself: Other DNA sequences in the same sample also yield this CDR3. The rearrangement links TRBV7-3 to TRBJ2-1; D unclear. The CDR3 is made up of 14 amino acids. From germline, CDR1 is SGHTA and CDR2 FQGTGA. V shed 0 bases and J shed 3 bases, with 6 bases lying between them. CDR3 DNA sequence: TGTGCCAGCAGCTTAACGCCAGGCTACAATGAGCAGTTCTTC. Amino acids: CASSLTPGYNEQFF.

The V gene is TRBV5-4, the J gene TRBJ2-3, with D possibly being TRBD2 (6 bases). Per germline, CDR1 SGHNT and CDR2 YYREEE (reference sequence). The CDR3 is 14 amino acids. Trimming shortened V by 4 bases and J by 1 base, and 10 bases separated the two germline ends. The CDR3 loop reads CASSPGLRTDTQYF. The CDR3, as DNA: TGTGCCAGCAGCCCGGGACTGCGCACAGATACGCAGTATTTT.

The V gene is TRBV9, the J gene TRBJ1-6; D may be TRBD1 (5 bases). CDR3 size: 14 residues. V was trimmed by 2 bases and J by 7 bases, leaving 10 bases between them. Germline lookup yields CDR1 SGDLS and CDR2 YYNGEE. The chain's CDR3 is CASSVRVANSPLHF. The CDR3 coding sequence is TGTGCCAGCAGCGTCAGGGTAGCCAATTCACCCCTCCACTTT.

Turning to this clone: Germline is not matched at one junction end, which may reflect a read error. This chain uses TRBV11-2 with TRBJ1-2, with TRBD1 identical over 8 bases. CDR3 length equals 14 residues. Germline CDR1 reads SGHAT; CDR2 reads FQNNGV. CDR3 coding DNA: TGTGCCAGCAACTTAGAATCAGGGGGCTTTGGCTACACCTTC. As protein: CASNLESGGFGYTF.

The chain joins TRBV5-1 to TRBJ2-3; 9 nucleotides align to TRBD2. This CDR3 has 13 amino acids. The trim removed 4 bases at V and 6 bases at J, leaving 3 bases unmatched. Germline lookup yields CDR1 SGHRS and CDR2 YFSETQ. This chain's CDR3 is CASSLLAGDTQYF. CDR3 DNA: TGCGCCAGCAGCCTCCTAGCGGGGGATACGCAGTATTTT.

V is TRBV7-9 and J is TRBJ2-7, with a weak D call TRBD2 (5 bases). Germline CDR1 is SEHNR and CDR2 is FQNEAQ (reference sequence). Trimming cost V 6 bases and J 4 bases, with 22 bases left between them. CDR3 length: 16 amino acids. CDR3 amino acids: CASSPLHPGMKYEQYF. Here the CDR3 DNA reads TGTGCCAGCAGTCCACTTCATCCGGGGATGAAGTACGAGCAGTACTTC.

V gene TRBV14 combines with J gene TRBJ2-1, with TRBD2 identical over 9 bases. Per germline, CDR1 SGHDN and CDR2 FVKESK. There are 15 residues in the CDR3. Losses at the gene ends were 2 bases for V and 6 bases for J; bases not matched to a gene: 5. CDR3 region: CASSQLLAGSNEQFF. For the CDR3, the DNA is TGTGCCAGCAGCCAATTACTAGCGGGCAGCAATGAGCAGTTCTTC.

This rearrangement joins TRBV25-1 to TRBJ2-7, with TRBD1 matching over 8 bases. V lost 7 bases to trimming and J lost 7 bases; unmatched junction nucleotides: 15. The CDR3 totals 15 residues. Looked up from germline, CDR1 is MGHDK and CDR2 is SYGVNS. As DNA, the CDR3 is TGTGCCAGCACCGGAGGTCCCCCAGGGGGCCATGAGCAGTACTTC. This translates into CASTGGPPGGHEQYF.

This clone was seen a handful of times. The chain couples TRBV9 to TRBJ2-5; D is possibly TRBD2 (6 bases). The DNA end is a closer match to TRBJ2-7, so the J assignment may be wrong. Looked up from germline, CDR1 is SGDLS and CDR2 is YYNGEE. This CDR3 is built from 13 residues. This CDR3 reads CASSVLSGGEQYF. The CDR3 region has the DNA TGTGCCAGCAGCGTACTTAGCGGCGGCGAGCAGTACTTC.

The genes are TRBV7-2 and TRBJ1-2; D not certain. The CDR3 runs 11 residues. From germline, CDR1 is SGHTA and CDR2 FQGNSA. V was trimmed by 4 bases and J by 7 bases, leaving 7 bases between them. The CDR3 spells CASSSFFGYTF. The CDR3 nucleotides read TGTGCCAGCAGCTCCTTCTTTGGCTACACCTTC.

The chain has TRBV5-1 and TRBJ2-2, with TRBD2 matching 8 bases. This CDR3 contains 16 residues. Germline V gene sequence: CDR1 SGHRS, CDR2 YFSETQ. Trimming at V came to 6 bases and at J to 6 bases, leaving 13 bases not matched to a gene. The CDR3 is CASTFASGSTPGELFF. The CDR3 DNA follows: TGCGCCAGCACGTTTGCCAGCGGGAGTACCCCCGGGGAGCTGTTTTTT.

The CDR3 spells CASSMNRGEETQYF. The CDR3 nucleotides are TGTGCCAGTAGTATGAACAGGGGAGAAGAGACCCAGTACTTC. The V and J genes are TRBV19 and TRBJ2-5; 7 bases are shared with TRBD1. V shed 3 bases and J 3 bases; nucleotides not matched to a gene: 4. The CDR3 runs 14 residues. Per germline, CDR1 LNHDA and CDR2 SQIVND (reference sequence).

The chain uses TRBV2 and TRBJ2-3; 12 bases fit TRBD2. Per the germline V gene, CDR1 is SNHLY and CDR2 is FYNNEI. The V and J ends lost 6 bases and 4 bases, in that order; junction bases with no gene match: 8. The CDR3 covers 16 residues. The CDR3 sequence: CASRGPSGGAPDTQYF. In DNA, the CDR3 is TGTGCCAGCAGGGGACCTAGCGGGGGGGCCCCAGATACGCAGTATTTT.

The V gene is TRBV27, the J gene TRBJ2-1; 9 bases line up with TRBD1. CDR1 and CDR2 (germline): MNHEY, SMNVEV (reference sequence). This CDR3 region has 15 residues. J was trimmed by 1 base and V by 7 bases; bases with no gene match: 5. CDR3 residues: CASISGTGSYNEQFF. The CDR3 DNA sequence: TGTGCCAGCATCTCCGGGACAGGGTCCTACAATGAGCAGTTCTTC.

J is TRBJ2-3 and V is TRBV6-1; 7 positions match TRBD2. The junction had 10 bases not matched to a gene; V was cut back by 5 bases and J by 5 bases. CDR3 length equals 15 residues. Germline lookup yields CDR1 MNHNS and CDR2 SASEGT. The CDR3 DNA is TGTGCCAGCAGTTCGGGCGGGAGACGGGGAGATACGCAGTATTTT. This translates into CASSSGGRRGDTQYF.